What follows is one T cell receptor (beta chain) and its context. A read error may produce the germline difference seen at one junction end. Study processing details: Researchers report that nucleated cell counts were estimated from reference gene primer amplification. TCRdb's table, derived via immunoSEQ multiplex PCR, lists solely in-frame clones and lacks some. V, J and clone size are those of that table, while D and trimming were read from the DNA. This table has about 75,000 clones, 88% appearing once. This sample was taken from a study of blood T cell repertoires in COVID-19. Turning to the study itself: Spain, Italy and the United States supplied samples that represented acute and convalescent COVID-19. T cells, B-cell-depleted T cells, or PBMCs provided the cDNA or gDNA that served as material.

The CDR3 totals 14 residues. Germline V gene sequence: CDR1 SSHAT, CDR2 FNYEAQ (reference sequence). This sequence was found in a human donor in a cohort sampled during active COVID-19. Sequences were obtained from peripheral blood. This chain connects TRBV7-7 to TRBJ2-2; D gene ambiguous. The CDR3 nucleotides are TGTGCTAGCAGCCGAGGCTCGAACACCGGGGAGCTGTTTTTT. Translating it yields CASSRGSNTGELFF.